The 3 T cell receptor beta chains listed next were all sequenced from one sample in a study of control samples from healthy donors and cancer patients. Sequencing used immunoSEQ multiplex PCR; TCRdb keeps in-frame clones, though not all of them. The sample has around 93,000 clones, about 91% seen once; the top ten hold 11% to 15%. Specimen: blood. These receptors originate from a man aged 25 to 40 in good health.

The V and J genes are TRBV4-1 and TRBJ2-5, with D unclear. The CDR3 is 15 residues long. V gave up 6 bases and J gave up 2 bases, with 16 bases separating them. Germline CDR1 and CDR2: MGHRA and YSYEKL. The CDR3 DNA sequence: TGCGCCAGCAGGCTCAGGCAGGTTTTACAAGAGACCCAGTACTTC. Encoded protein: CASRLRQVLQETQYF.

The rearrangement joins TRBV5-4 to TRBJ1-2; D possibly corresponds to TRBD1 (5 bases). In germline, CDR1 is SGHNT, CDR2 YYREEE (reference sequence). The V end was cut by 1 base, the J end by 2 bases, with 6 bases between. The CDR3 runs to 13 residues. Here the CDR3 reads CASSLNRNYGYTF. Here the CDR3 DNA reads TGTGCCAGCAGCTTGAACAGGAACTATGGCTACACCTTC.

A single count supports this clone. V and J are TRBV18 and TRBJ2-2, with 7 bases matching TRBD1. CDR1 and CDR2 (germline): KGHSH, LQKENI. Trimming cost V 3 bases and J 4 bases; bases outside gene matches: 14. The CDR3 totals 18 residues. The chain's CDR3 is CASSPPGILGQVTGELFF. The DNA for the CDR3 is TGTGCCAGCTCACCGCCTGGTATCTTAGGACAGGTCACCGGGGAGCTGTTTTTT.